The T cell receptor beta chain described here comes from a study of blood T cells in healthy people across ages. Study-wide results and limits: Naive T cell percentage and TCR beta diversity correlated strongly.

Regarding this clonotype: What it binds is unknown.

Primers used in a second PCR of roughly 6 to 11 cycles were a sample-barcoded 5' primer and a J-beta primer mix. TCRdb ran MiXCR on the 5' RACE reads and lists one entry per CDR3 protein. The sample includes 700,000 to 950,000 distinct CDR3 sequences, 35% to 45% of them seen just once. This clonotype was sampled from a woman in her sixties in good health. The sequencing input was blood.

In DNA, the CDR3 is TGCAGCGTTGAGGAGGCGTGGGGGCAGTGGACTGAAGCTTTCTTT. This translates into CSVEEAWGQWTEAFF. The rearrangement joins TRBV29-1 to TRBJ1-1; D is perhaps TRBD1 (6 bases). Deletions cut 3 bases from V and 5 bases from J, with 19 bases between. Germline V gene sequence: CDR1 SQVTM, CDR2 ANQGSEA. The CDR3 sequence is 15 residues long. Filled out from reference TRBV29-1 and TRBJ1-1, the complete variable domain reads SAVISQKPSRDICQRGTSLTIQCQVDSQVTMMFWYRQQPGQSLTLIATANQGSEATYESGFVIDKFPISRPNLTFSTLTVSNMSPEDSSIYLCSVEEAWGQWTEAFFGQGTRLTVV.